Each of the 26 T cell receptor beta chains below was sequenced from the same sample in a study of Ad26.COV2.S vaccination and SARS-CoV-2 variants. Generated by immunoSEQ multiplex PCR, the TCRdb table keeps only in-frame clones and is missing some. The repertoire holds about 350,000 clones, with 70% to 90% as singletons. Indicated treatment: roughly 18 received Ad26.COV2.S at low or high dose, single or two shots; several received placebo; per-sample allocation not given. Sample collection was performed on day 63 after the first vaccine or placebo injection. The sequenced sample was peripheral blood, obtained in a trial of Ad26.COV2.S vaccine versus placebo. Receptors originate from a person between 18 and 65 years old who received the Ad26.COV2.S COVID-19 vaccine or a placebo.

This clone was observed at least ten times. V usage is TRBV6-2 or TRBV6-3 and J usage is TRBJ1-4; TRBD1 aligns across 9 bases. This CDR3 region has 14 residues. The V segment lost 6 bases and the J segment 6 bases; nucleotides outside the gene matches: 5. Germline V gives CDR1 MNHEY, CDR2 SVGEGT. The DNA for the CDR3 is TGTGCCAGCAGCCCCGGGACAGGGCATGAAAAACTGTTTTTT. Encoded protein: CASSPGTGHEKLFF.

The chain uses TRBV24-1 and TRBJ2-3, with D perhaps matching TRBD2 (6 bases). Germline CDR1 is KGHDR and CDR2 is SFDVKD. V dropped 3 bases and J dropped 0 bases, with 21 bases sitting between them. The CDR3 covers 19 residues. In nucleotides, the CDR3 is TGTGCCACCAGTGATCCCACAGGACGCGGGAACCCTAGCACAGATACGCAGTATTTT. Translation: CATSDPTGRGNPSTDTQYF.

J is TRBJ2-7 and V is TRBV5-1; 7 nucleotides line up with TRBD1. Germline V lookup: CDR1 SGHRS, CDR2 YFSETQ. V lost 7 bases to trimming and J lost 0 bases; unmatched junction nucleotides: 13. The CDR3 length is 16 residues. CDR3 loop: CASGQTPGQSSYEQYF. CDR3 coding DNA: TGCGCCAGCGGGCAAACTCCGGGACAGAGCTCCTACGAGCAGTACTTC. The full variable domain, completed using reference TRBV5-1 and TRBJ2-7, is KAGVTQTPRYLIKTRGQQVTLSCSPISGHRSVSWYQQTPGQGLQFLFEYFSETQRNKGNFPGRFSGRQFSNSRSEMNVSTLELGDSALYLCASGQTPGQSSYEQYFGPGTRLTVT.

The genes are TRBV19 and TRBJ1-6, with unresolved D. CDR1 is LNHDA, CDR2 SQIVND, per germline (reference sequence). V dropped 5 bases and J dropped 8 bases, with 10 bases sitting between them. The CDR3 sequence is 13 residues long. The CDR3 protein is CASSQANYSPLHF. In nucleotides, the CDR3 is TGTGCCAGTAGTCAGGCCAACTATTCACCCCTCCACTTT. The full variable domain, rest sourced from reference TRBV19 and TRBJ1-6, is DGGITQSPKYLFRKEGQNVTLSCEQNLNHDAMYWYRQDPGQGLRLIYYSQIVNDFQKGDIAEGYSVSREKKESFPLTVTSAQKNPTAFYLCASSQANYSPLHFGNGTRLTVT.

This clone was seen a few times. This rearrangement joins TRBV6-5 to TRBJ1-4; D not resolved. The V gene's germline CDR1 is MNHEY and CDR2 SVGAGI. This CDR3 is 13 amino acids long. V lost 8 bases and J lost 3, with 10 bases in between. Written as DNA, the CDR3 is TGTGCCAGCGGAGGGATGGCTAATGAAAAACTGTTTTTT. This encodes CASGGMANEKLFF.

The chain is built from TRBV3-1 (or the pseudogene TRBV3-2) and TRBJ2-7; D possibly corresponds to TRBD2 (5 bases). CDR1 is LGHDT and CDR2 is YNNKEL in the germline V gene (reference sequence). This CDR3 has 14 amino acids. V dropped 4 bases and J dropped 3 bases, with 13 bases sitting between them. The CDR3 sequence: CASSPGIVLYEQYF. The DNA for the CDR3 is TGTGCCAGCAGCCCCGGGATAGTTCTCTACGAGCAGTACTTC.

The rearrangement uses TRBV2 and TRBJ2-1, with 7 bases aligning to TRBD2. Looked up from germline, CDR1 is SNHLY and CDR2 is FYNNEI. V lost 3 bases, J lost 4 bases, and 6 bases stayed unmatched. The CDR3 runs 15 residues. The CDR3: CASSDTPGGYNEQFF. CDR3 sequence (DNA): TGTGCCAGCAGTGATACTCCGGGGGGTTACAATGAGCAGTTCTTC.

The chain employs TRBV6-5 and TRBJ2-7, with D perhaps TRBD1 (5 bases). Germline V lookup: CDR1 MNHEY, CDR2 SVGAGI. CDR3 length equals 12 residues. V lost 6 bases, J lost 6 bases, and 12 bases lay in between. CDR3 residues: CASRRDSGEQYF. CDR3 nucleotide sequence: TGTGCCAGCAGGAGAGACAGTGGCGAGCAGTACTTC.

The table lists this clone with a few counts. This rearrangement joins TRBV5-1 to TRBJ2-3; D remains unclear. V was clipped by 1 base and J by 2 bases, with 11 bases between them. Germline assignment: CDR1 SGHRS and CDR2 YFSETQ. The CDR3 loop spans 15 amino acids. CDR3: CASSLFNSFTDTQYF. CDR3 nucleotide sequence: TGCGCCAGCAGCTTGTTTAACAGCTTCACAGATACGCAGTATTTT.

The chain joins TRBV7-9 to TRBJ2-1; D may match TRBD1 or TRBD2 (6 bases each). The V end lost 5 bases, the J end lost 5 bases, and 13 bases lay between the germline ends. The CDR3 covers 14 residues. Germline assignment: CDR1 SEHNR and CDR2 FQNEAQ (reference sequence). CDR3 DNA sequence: TGTGCCAGCAGCCCCACGGGGGCCCACAATGAGCAGTTCTTC. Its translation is CASSPTGAHNEQFF.

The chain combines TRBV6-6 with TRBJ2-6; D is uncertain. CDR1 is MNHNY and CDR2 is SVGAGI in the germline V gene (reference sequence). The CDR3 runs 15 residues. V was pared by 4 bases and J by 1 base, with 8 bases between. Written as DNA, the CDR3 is TGTGCCAGCAGTTCGAGTTCATCTGGGGCCAACGTCCTGACTTTC. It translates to CASSSSSSGANVLTF.

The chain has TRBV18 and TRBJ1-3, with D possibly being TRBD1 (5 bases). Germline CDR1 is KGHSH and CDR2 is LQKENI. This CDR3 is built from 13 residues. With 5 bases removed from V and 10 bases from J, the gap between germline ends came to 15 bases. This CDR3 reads CASSSGPPTTIYF. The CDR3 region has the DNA TGTGCCAGCTCATCGGGACCCCCCACAACCATATATTTT.

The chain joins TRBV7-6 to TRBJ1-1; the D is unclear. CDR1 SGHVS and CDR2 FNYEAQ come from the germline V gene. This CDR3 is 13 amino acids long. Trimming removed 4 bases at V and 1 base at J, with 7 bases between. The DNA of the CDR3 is TGTGCCAGCAGCTCTGATCAGAACACTGAAGCTTTCTTT. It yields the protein CASSSDQNTEAFF.

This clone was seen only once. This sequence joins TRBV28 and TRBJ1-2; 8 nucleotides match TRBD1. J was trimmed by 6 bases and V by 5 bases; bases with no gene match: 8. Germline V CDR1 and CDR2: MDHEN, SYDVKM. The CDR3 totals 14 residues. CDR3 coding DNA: TGTGCCAGCAGTACCACGGACAGGGCCCATGGCTACACCTTC. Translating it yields CASSTTDRAHGYTF.

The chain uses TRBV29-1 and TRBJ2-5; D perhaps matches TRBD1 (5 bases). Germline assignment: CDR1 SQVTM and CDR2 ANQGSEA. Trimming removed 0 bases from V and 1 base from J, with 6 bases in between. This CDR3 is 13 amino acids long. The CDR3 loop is CSVEEQVQETQYF. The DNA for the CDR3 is TGCAGCGTTGAAGAACAGGTCCAAGAGACCCAGTACTTC.

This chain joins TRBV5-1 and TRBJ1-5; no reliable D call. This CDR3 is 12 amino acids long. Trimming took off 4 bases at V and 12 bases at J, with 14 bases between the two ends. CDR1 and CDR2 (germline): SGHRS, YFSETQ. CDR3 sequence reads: CASSADGSSQHF. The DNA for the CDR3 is TGCGCCAGCAGCGCGGACGGATCGAGCCAGCATTTT.

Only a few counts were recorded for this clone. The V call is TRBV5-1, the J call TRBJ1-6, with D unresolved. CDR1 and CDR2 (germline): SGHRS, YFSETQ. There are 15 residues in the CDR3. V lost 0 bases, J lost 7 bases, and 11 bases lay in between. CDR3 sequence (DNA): TGCGCCAGCAGCTTGGCGGTGGAGTTGAATTCACCCCTCCACTTT. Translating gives CASSLAVELNSPLHF. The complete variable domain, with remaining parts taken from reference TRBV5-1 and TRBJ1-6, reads KAGVTQTPRYLIKTRGQQVTLSCSPISGHRSVSWYQQTPGQGLQFLFEYFSETQRNKGNFPGRFSGRQFSNSRSEMNVSTLELGDSALYLCASSLAVELNSPLHFGNGTRLTVT.

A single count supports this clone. CDR3 in DNA: TGTGCCAGCAGCCTGGGACATTTCTACGAGCAGTACTTC. This sequence encodes CASSLGHFYEQYF. This sequence joins TRBV12-3 or TRBV12-4 and TRBJ2-7; the D gene is possibly TRBD1 (6 bases). The CDR3 runs 13 residues. The V gene lost 6 bases and the J gene lost 3 bases, with 12 bases spanning the gap.

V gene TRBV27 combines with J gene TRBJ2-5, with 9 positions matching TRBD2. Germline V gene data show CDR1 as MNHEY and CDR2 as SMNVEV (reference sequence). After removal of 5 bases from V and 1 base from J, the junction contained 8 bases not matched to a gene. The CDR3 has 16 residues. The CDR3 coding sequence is TGTGCCAGCAGTCACCGGGCGGGAGGGTCCCAAGAGACCCAGTACTTC. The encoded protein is CASSHRAGGSQETQYF.

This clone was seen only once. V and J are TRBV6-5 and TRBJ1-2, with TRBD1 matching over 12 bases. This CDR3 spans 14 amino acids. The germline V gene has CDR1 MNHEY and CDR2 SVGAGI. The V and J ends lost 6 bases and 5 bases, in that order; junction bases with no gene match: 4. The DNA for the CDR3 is TGTGCCAGCAGATCGGGACAGGGGGCTTATGGCTACACCTTC. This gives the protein CASRSGQGAYGYTF.

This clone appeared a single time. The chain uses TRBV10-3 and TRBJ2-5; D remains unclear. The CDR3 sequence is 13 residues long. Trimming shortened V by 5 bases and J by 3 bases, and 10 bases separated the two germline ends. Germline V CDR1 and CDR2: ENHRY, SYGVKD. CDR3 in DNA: TGTGCCATCAGTCGGACCTTGAAAGAGACCCAGTACTTC. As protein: CAISRTLKETQYF.

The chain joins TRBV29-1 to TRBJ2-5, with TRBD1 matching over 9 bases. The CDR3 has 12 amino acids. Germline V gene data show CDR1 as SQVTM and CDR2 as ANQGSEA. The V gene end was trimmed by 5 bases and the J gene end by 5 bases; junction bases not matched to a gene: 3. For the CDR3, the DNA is TGCAGCGTTAAACAGGGGGCCGAGACCCAGTACTTC. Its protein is CSVKQGAETQYF. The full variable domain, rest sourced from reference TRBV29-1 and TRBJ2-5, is SAVISQKPSRDICQRGTSLTIQCQVDSQVTMMFWYRQQPGQSLTLIATANQGSEATYESGFVIDKFPISRPNLTFSTLTVSNMSPEDSSIYLCSVKQGAETQYFGPGTRLLVL.

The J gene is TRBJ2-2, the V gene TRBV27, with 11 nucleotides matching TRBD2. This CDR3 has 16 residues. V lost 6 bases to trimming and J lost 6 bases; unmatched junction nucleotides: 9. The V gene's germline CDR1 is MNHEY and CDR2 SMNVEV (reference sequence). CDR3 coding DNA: TGTGCCAGCAGACCGACACTAGCGGGAGAAGCCGGGGAGCTGTTTTTT. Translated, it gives CASRPTLAGEAGELFF.

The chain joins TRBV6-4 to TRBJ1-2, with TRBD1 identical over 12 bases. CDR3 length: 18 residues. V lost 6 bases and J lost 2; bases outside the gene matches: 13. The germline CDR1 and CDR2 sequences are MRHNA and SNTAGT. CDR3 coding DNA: TGTGCCAGCAGCCCCGAGGCCGGGACAGGGGGCTTAAACTATGGCTACACCTTC. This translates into CASSPEAGTGGLNYGYTF.

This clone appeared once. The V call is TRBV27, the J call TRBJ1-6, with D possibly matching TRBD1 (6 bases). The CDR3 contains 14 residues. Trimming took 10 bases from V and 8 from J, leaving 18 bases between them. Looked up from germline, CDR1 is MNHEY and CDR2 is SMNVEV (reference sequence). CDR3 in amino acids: CAIKRGGLDSPLHF. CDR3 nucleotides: TGTGCCATCAAGAGAGGGGGATTAGATTCACCCCTCCACTTT.

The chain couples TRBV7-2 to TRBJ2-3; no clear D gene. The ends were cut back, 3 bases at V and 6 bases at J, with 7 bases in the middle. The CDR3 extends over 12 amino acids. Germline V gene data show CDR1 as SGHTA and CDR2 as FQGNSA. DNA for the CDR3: TGTGCCAGCAGCTTCCTAGGGGATACGCAGTATTTT. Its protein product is CASSFLGDTQYF.